This T cell receptor beta chain was identified during a study of T cell responses to AZD1222 COVID-19 vaccine. Study-wide findings and caveats: The study found vaccine-associated CD4 TCRs spanning spike, dominant at 160-218 and 743-854. White British donors predominated, females outnumbered males, and clonal diversity was possibly underestimated.

The CDR3 extends over 16 amino acids. The germline CDR1 and CDR2 sequences are LGHNT and FRNRAP. The V gene lost 4 bases and the J gene lost 7 bases, with 22 bases spanning the gap. Concerning this clone: Antigen specificity is unknown.

Using immunoSEQ multiplex PCR, the repertoire was profiled, and TCRdb retains in-frame clones only, with some absent. The sample lists fewer than 120,000 clones, roughly 92% occurring once. The chain couples TRBV12-5 to TRBJ1-2, with D hard to call. The receptor's source is an adult who received the AZD1222 COVID-19 vaccine. Sequenced material: peripheral blood, taken 28 days after the second AZD1222 dose. DNA of the CDR3: TGTGCTAGTGGTTCGGTAATCGGGGATGGAGTAGGTGGCTACACCTTC. Translating it yields CASGSVIGDGVGGYTF. The complete variable domain, with remaining parts taken from reference TRBV12-5 and TRBJ1-2, reads DARVTQTPRHKVTEMGQEVTMRCQPILGHNTVFWYRQTMMQGLELLAYFRNRAPLDDSGMPKDRFSAEMPDATLATLKIQPSEPRDSAVYFCASGSVIGDGVGGYTFGSGTRLTVV.